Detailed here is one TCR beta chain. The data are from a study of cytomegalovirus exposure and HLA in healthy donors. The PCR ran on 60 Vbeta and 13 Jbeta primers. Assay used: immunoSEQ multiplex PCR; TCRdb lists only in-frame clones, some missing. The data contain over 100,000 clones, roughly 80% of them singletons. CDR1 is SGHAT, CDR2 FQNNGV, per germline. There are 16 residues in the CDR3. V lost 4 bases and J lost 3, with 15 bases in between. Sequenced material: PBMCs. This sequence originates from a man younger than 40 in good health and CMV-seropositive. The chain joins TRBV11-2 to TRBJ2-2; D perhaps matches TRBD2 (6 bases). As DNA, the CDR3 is TGTGCCAGCAGCTGGCCGTGGGAGGTTCACACCGGGGAGCTGTTTTTT. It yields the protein CASSWPWEVHTGELFF.